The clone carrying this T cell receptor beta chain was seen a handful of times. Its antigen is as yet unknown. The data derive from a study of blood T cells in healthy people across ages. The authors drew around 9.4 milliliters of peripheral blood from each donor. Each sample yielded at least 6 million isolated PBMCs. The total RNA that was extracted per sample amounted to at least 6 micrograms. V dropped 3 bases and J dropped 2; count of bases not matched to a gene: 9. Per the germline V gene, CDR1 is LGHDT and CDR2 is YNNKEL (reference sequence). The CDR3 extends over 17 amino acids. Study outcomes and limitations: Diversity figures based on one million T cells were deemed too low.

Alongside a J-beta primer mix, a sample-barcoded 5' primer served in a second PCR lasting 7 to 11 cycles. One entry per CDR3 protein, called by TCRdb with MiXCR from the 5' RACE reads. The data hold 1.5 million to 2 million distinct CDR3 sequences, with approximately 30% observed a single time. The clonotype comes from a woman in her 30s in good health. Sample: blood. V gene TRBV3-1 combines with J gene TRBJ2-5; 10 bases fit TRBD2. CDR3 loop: CASSQTLAGASQETQYF. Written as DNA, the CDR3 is TGTGCCAGCAGCCAGACCCTAGCGGGGGCTTCGCAAGAGACCCAGTACTTC.